A single T cell receptor (beta chain) is shown here with its context. As yet, its antigen is unknown. The sample belongs to a study of cytomegalovirus exposure and HLA in healthy donors. Study findings and constraints: Among TCR sequences, most were rare, though some public TCRs appeared in many donors. According to a later analysis, donors in an Asian-associated ancestry cluster reportedly had fewer N-insertions than the roughly 720-donor mean. Immune exposure information comprised only CMV serostatus.

The CDR3 runs to 14 residues. The V end lost 4 bases, the J end lost 3 bases, and 12 bases lay between the germline ends. From germline, CDR1 is MNHEY and CDR2 SMNVEV (reference sequence). 13 Jbeta primers and 60 Vbeta primers were used for the PCR. Libraries were prepared by immunoSEQ multiplex PCR; TCRdb keeps only in-frame clonotypes and omits some of them. Of approximately 140,000 clones listed, about three fifths are singletons. This chain joins TRBV27 and TRBJ1-1; a possible D gene is TRBD1 (6 bases). This TCR derives from a woman in her fifties or sixties in good health and CMV-seropositive. Sequenced material: PBMCs. CDR3 DNA: TGTGCCAGCAGTTACATTGGACAGCACACTGAAGCTTTCTTT. Its translation is CASSYIGQHTEAFF.